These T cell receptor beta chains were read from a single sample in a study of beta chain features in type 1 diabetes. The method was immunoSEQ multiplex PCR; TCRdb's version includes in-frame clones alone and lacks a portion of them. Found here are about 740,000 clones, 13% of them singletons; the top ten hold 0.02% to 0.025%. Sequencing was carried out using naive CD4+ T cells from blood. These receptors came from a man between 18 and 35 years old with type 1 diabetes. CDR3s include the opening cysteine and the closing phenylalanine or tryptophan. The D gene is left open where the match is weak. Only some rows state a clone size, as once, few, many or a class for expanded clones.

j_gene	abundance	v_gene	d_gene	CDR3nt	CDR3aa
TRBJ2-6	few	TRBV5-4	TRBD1	TGTGCCAGCAGCCGACAGGGATTCTCTGGGGCCAACGTCCTGACTTTC	CASSRQGFSGANVLTF
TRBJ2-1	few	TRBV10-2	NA	TGCGCCAGCAGCCTCAGGCGCTCCTACAATGAGCAGTTCTTC	CASSLRRSYNEQFF
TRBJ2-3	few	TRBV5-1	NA	TGCGCCAGCAGCTTTCAGGGTGGTGGCACAGATACGCAGTATTTT	CASSFQGGGTDTQYF
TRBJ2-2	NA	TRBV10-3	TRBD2	TGTGCCATCAGTGAATTACAGCGGGACGGGGAGCTGTTTTTT	CAISELQRDGELFF
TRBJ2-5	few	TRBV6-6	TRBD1	TGTGCCAGCGGCTCCACAGGGGTGGGGAAAGAGACCCAGTACTTC	CASGSTGVGKETQYF
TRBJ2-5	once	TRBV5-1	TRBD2	TGCGCCAGCAGCTTACCAGCGGGGGTGCAAGAGACCCAGTACTTC	CASSLPAGVQETQYF
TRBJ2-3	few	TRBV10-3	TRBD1	TGTGCCATCAGTGGTGACAGGGGAACAGATACGCAGTATTTT	CAISGDRGTDTQYF
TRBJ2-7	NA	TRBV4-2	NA	TGTGCCAGCAGCCAAGACGGCCTGTACGAGCAGTACTTC	CASSQDGLYEQYF
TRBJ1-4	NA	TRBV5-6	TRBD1	TGTGCCAGCAGCTTGCAAGGGGGCCCGGAAAAACTGTTTTTT	CASSLQGGPEKLFF
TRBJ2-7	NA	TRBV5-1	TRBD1	TGCGCCAGCAGCCTATACAGGGGTGGCTACGAGCAGTACTTC	CASSLYRGGYEQYF
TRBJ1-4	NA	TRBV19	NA	TGTGCCAGTAGTAAGACCGCAACTAATGAAAAACTGTTTTTT	CASSKTATNEKLFF
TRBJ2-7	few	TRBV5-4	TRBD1	TGTGCCAGCAGCTTTCTACCGGGACAGGGGATTCTCGACGAGCAGTACTTC	CASSFLPGQGILDEQYF
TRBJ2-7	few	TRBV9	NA	TGTGCCAGCAGCCCCTCCTGGGAGGTTAGGGGCTACGAGCAGTACTTC	CASSPSWEVRGYEQYF
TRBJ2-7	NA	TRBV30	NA	TGTGCCTGGAGGGATCCACGGGGGATCGCCTACGAGCAGTACTTC	CAWRDPRGIAYEQYF
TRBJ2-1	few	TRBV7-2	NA	TGTGCCAGATCTATTACTACCGCCTACAATGAGCAGTTCTTC	CARSITTAYNEQFF
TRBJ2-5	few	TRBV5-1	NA	TGCGCCAGCAGCCGTTGGGAAGGACAGCAAGAGACCCAGTACTTC	CASSRWEGQQETQYF
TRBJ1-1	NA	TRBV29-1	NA	TGCAGCGTTGTTCTCTTCGGACAGATGAACACTGAAGCTTTCTTT	CSVVLFGQMNTEAFF
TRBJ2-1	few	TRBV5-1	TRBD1	TGCGCCAGCAGCTCAGGACAGGGACTCGACAATGAGCAGTTCTTC	CASSSGQGLDNEQFF
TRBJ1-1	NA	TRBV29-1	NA	TGCAGCGTTGACCTACAGGGTCGGACTGAAGCTTTCTTT	CSVDLQGRTEAFF
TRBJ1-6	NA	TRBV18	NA	TGTGCCAGCTCACCATCTTTTAATTCACCCCTCCACTTT	CASSPSFNSPLHF
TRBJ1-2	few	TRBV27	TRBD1	TGTGCCAGCAGTTTATCGACAGGGAAGGGCTATGGCTACACCTTC	CASSLSTGKGYGYTF
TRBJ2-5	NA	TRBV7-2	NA	TGTGCCAGCAGCTTAGGGCGGGGGCGATTCCAAGAGACCCAGTACTTC	CASSLGRGRFQETQYF
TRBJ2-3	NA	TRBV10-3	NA	TGTGCCGCCCAACCGGAGGGCTACACAGATACGCAGTATTTT	CAAQPEGYTDTQYF